The present T cell receptor beta chain was sequenced within a study of T cell responses to AZD1222 COVID-19 vaccine. Study-level results: Variant regions that are unmutated are reportedly the target of nearly half of spike-specific TCRs. Sampling captured repertoires only after the peak T cell response.

Measured with immunoSEQ multiplex PCR; TCRdb has only the in-frame clones, and not every one. The sample lists about 190,000 clones; approximately 90% were seen once. Germline CDR1 reads SNHLY; CDR2 reads FYNNEI. The CDR3 length is 15 residues. Trimming at V came to 5 bases and at J to 4 bases, leaving 7 bases not matched to a gene. A single count supports this clone. Its antigen remains unknown. The origin of this receptor is an adult in good health. The input for sequencing was peripheral blood, taken on day 0 of AZD1222 vaccination. The rearrangement uses TRBV2 and TRBJ1-5, with 8 nucleotides matching TRBD1. The CDR3 nucleotides are TGTGCCAGCAGTAGACAGGGGCCTGGAAATCAGCCCCAGCATTTT. This codes for CASSRQGPGNQPQHF.